Below, 16 T cell receptor beta chains from the same sample are listed, as sequenced in a study of PD-L1 blockade in urothelial cancer. Time point meaning: pretreatment peripheral blood. Repertoires were generated with immunoSEQ multiplex PCR, while TCRdb's copy carries only in-frame clones and drops some. The sample includes tens of thousands of clones, roughly 76% of them seen just once. The source was PBMCs, collected around atezolizumab (anti-PD-L1) treatment. The receptors were gathered from an older man with urothelial cancer.

V is TRBV27 and J is TRBJ1-1; maybe TRBD1 (6 bases). The CDR3 consists of 15 residues. Germline CDR1 and CDR2: MNHEY and SMNVEV (reference sequence). V lost 4 bases to trimming and J lost 5 bases, with 17 bases between them. CDR3 DNA sequence: TGTGCCAGCAGTTCTCTGGGGTCAGGGGAAACTGAAGCTTTCTTT. Translating gives CASSSLGSGETEAFF.

This clone was counted once. This chain links TRBV5-1 with TRBJ1-1; 9 nucleotides agree with TRBD1. The junction had 12 bases not matched to a gene; V was cut back by 3 bases and J by 0 bases. Germline lookup yields CDR1 SGHRS and CDR2 YFSETQ. This CDR3 is built from 18 residues. The CDR3 loop reads CASSSLGTGSLMNTEAFF. In DNA form, the CDR3 reads TGCGCCAGCAGCTCCCTAGGGACAGGGAGTCTCATGAACACTGAAGCTTTCTTT.

The rearrangement links TRBV4-1 to TRBJ1-2; D is perhaps TRBD1 (6 bases). V was clipped by 1 base and J by 4 bases, with 13 bases between them. CDR1 and CDR2 (germline): MGHRA, YSYEKL. The CDR3 totals 15 residues. CDR3 in amino acids: CASSQVPGDTYGYTF. For the CDR3, the DNA is TGCGCCAGCAGCCAAGTCCCAGGGGATACCTATGGCTACACCTTC.

This clone was detected only once. The gene calls are TRBV19 and TRBJ1-2; D ambiguous. The CDR3 covers 14 residues. V lost 6 bases to trimming and J lost 3 bases, with 14 bases between them. Germline V CDR1 and CDR2: LNHDA, SQIVND (reference sequence). The CDR3 region is CASSRQASDYGYTF. CDR3 DNA: TGTGCCAGTAGCCGTCAAGCCTCTGACTATGGCTACACCTTC.

The chain carries TRBV4-1 and TRBJ2-5, with TRBD2 matching 13 bases. In germline, CDR1 is MGHRA, CDR2 YSYEKL. The CDR3 contains 17 residues. J was trimmed by 5 bases and V by 1 base; bases with no gene match: 7. The CDR3 loop reads CASSQVMTSGGRETQYF. As DNA, the CDR3 is TGCGCCAGCAGCCAAGTTATGACTAGCGGGGGGAGGGAGACCCAGTACTTC.

This clone was recorded once. The rearrangement links TRBV13 to TRBJ2-1, with 12 bases identical to TRBD2. Germline CDR1 reads PRHDT; CDR2 reads FYEKMQ (reference sequence). The CDR3 covers 15 residues. V shed 4 bases, J shed 5 bases, and the junction held 3 bases outside the gene matches. CDR3 residues: CASSSGLAGNNEQFF. CDR3 sequence (DNA): TGTGCCAGCAGCTCAGGACTAGCGGGAAACAATGAGCAGTTCTTC.

V usage is TRBV21-1 and J usage is TRBJ2-3; TRBD1, the D gene given by the table, was not confirmed from the DNA. TRBV21-1 is a documented pseudogene. The CDR3 totals 15 residues. The CDR3 spells CASSRTGGRSDTQYF. Written as DNA, the CDR3 is TGTGCCAGCAGCAGAACAGGGGGCAGGTCAGATACGCAGTATTTT.

The rearrangement uses TRBV9 and TRBJ2-5, with 7 nucleotides matching TRBD1. CDR3 length equals 14 residues. V was clipped by 4 bases and J by 5 bases; unmatched bases: 8. The germline CDR1 and CDR2 sequences are SGDLS and YYNGEE. CDR3 sequence reads: CASSPTGTDETQYF. CDR3 nucleotide sequence: TGTGCCAGCAGCCCCACCGGGACAGACGAGACCCAGTACTTC.

This rearrangement joins TRBV11-3 to TRBJ2-2, with TRBD2 matching 7 bases. With 3 bases clipped from V and 7 bases from J, the junction kept 2 bases outside the gene matches. Germline assignment: CDR1 SGHNT and CDR2 YENEEA. The CDR3 loop spans 13 amino acids. The CDR3 region has the DNA TGTGCCAGCAGCTTTGGGAGGGACGGGGAGCTGTTTTTT. Translating it yields CASSFGRDGELFF.

This clone showed up just once. V usage is TRBV9 and J usage is TRBJ2-5; 9 bases fit TRBD2. CDR3 size: 18 residues. Germline V gene sequence: CDR1 SGDLS, CDR2 YYNGEE. V trimming: 0 bases; J trimming: 4 bases; junction bases outside the gene matches: 13. The DNA for the CDR3 is TGTGCCAGCAGCGTAGGGATTAGCGGGGGCCGAGGGCTAGAGACCCAGTACTTC. It translates to CASSVGISGGRGLETQYF.

The chain combines TRBV6-5 with TRBJ1-3; the D is unclear. CDR3 length: 15 residues. The ends were cut back, 0 bases at V and 0 bases at J, with 6 bases in the middle. Germline V gene data show CDR1 as MNHEY and CDR2 as SVGAGI. CDR3 region: CASSYSPNSGNTIYF. The CDR3 nucleotides read TGTGCCAGCAGTTACTCTCCCAACTCTGGAAACACCATATATTTT.

V gene TRBV6-1 combines with J gene TRBJ2-5; 8 nucleotides match TRBD1. V gave up 2 bases and J gave up 4 bases; unmatched junction bases: 3. This CDR3 contains 14 residues. Germline V CDR1 and CDR2: MNHNS, SASEGT. CDR3 protein: CASSESQGAETQYF. CDR3 sequence (DNA): TGTGCCAGCAGTGAATCCCAGGGGGCAGAGACCCAGTACTTC.

The chain recombines TRBV28 with TRBJ1-1; maybe TRBD1 (5 bases). This CDR3 region has 14 residues. In germline, CDR1 is MDHEN, CDR2 SYDVKM. The V end lost 2 bases, the J end lost 4 bases, and 11 bases lay between the germline ends. The CDR3 nucleotides read TGTGCCAGCAGTTTAAGGGGTGGGTCCACTGAAGCTTTCTTT. Translating it yields CASSLRGGSTEAFF.

V gene TRBV4-1 combines with J gene TRBJ2-2; the D gene is possibly TRBD1 (5 bases). CDR3 length: 15 residues. V was trimmed by 3 bases and J by 0 bases, leaving 8 bases between them. Per the germline V gene, CDR1 is MGHRA and CDR2 is YSYEKL. The chain's CDR3 is CASSQTTANTGELFF. The CDR3 DNA reads as TGCGCCAGCAGCCAGACGACAGCGAACACCGGGGAGCTGTTTTTT.

Here the CDR3 DNA reads TGTGCCAGCAGTTTAGTGGGCAGGGGGATTGGGGGCTACACCTTC. This codes for CASSLVGRGIGGYTF. The chain is built from TRBV28 and TRBJ1-2; 7 bases align to TRBD1. V shed 2 bases, J shed 8 bases, and the junction held 11 bases outside the gene matches. Per the germline V gene, CDR1 is MDHEN and CDR2 is SYDVKM. The CDR3 extends over 15 amino acids.

V is TRBV5-1 and J is TRBJ2-5, with 7 positions matching TRBD2. This CDR3 is 13 amino acids long. V shed 4 bases, J shed 4 bases, and the junction held 4 bases outside the gene matches. Germline values: CDR1 SGHRS, CDR2 YFSETQ. CDR3 DNA: TGCGCCAGCAGCCGGGGGGTAGGAGAGACCCAGTACTTC. This gives the protein CASSRGVGETQYF.